This passage covers 11 T cell receptor beta chains from one sample sequenced in a study of cytomegalovirus exposure and HLA in healthy donors. The study ran its PCR with 60 Vbeta and 13 Jbeta primers. The table came from immunoSEQ multiplex PCR; TCRdb's copy has only in-frame clones and leaves some out. This sample has roughly 200,000 clones, with over 75% found just once. The sample taken for sequencing was PBMCs. The receptors here all came from a man between 60 and 75 years old in good health and CMV-seronegative.

This sequence joins TRBV7-2 and TRBJ2-5; tentatively, D is TRBD2 (7 bases). This CDR3 contains 16 residues. Trimming took off 5 bases at V and 5 bases at J, with 21 bases between the two ends. In germline, CDR1 is SGHTA, CDR2 FQGNSA. Here the CDR3 reads CASSPQGGGSQETQYF. The CDR3 DNA is TGTGCCAGCAGCCCACAGGGCGGCGGGAGTCAGGAGACCCAGTACTTC.

The V gene is TRBV9, the J gene TRBJ2-5; 8 nucleotides align to TRBD2. The CDR3 is made up of 14 amino acids. The V gene end was trimmed by 4 bases and the J gene end by 3 bases; junction bases not matched to a gene: 5. Germline V gene sequence: CDR1 SGDLS, CDR2 YYNGEE. The CDR3 sequence is CASSLRAGEETQYF. CDR3 DNA: TGTGCCAGCAGCCTAAGAGCGGGAGAAGAGACCCAGTACTTC.

A few counts support this clone. The V and J genes are TRBV6-8 and TRBJ2-7; 10 nucleotides match TRBD1. Germline V gene lookup returns CDR1 MNHGY and CDR2 SAAAGT. The CDR3 loop spans 16 amino acids. Trimming took 7 bases from V and 3 from J; bases not matched to a gene: 12. This CDR3 reads CASTLPRDRGLYEQYF. The CDR3 DNA reads TGTGCCAGCACCCTCCCAAGAGACAGGGGGCTCTACGAGCAGTACTTC.

The chain recombines TRBV28 with TRBJ1-4, with D possibly TRBD1 on 5 matching bases. This CDR3 comprises 13 residues. V lost 5 bases and J lost 5, with 9 bases in between. CDR1 is MDHEN, CDR2 SYDVKM, per germline. The CDR3 DNA sequence: TGTGCCAGCAGTCAACAGGTGAATGAAAAACTGTTTTTT. This encodes CASSQQVNEKLFF.

This clone came up a few times. The chain recombines TRBV29-1 with TRBJ2-5; perhaps TRBD2 as D (6 bases). The length of the CDR3 is 12 residues. Germline V gives CDR1 SQVTM, CDR2 ANQGSEA. V was trimmed by 6 bases and J by 4 bases, leaving 12 bases between them. CDR3 bases: TGCAGCGTCTCGCGGGAAGGAGAGACCCAGTACTTC. Residues: CSVSREGETQYF.

The V gene is TRBV5-6, the J gene TRBJ1-4; 9 bases are a match to TRBD1. Germline V gene sequence: CDR1 SGHDT, CDR2 YYEEEE. The junction had 15 bases not matched to a gene; V was cut back by 2 bases and J by 4 bases. The CDR3 is 19 residues long. CDR3 region: CASSFIRLDRGGSNEKLFF. DNA for the CDR3: TGTGCCAGCAGCTTTATCCGGCTGGACAGGGGAGGTAGTAATGAAAAACTGTTTTTT.

The chain has TRBV5-4 and TRBJ1-1, with 8 bases aligning to TRBD1. Germline lookup yields CDR1 SGHNT and CDR2 YYREEE (reference sequence). The trim removed 1 base at V and 5 bases at J, leaving 4 bases unmatched. This CDR3 has 14 amino acids. The CDR3 DNA is TGTGCCAGCAGCTTGCAGGGGGCAGGGACTGAAGCTTTCTTT. The encoded protein is CASSLQGAGTEAFF.

This clone has just a few counts. The J gene is TRBJ2-2, the V gene TRBV19; 12 bases fit TRBD2. The V gene's germline CDR1 is LNHDA and CDR2 SQIVND (reference sequence). CDR3 length equals 20 residues. V lost 3 bases, J lost 3 bases, and 14 bases stayed unmatched. The chain's CDR3 is CASSIPKLAGGFKDTGELFF. DNA of the CDR3: TGTGCCAGTAGTATCCCCAAACTAGCGGGGGGTTTTAAGGACACCGGGGAGCTGTTTTTT.

For the CDR3, the DNA is TGTGCCAGCAGGGAAAGCCGGGAGGGAGAGACCCAGTACTTC. Amino acid sequence: CASRESREGETQYF. The chain carries TRBV4-2 and TRBJ2-5, with 8 bases that match TRBD2. CDR3 size: 14 residues. Looked up from germline, CDR1 is LGHNA and CDR2 is YNFKEQ. J gave up 4 bases and V 6 bases, and 7 bases lay outside the gene matches.

J is TRBJ2-3 and V is TRBV29-1; the match to TRBD2 covers 10 bases. Germline V gene data show CDR1 as SQVTM and CDR2 as ANQGSEA. CDR3 length equals 15 residues. V gave up 7 bases and J gave up 1 base; unmatched junction bases: 8. The CDR3 DNA sequence: TGCAGCGGGTATAGCGGGAGGAGGGGCACAGATACGCAGTATTTT. Translation gives CSGYSGRRGTDTQYF.

V usage is TRBV7-2 and J usage is TRBJ1-1; perhaps TRBD1 as D (5 bases). In germline, CDR1 is SGHTA, CDR2 FQGNSA. The CDR3 length is 13 residues. Trimming took off 1 base at V and 3 bases at J, with 6 bases between the two ends. The CDR3 region is CASSLVGDTEAFF. The CDR3 nucleotides are TGTGCCAGCAGCTTAGTAGGGGACACTGAAGCTTTCTTT.